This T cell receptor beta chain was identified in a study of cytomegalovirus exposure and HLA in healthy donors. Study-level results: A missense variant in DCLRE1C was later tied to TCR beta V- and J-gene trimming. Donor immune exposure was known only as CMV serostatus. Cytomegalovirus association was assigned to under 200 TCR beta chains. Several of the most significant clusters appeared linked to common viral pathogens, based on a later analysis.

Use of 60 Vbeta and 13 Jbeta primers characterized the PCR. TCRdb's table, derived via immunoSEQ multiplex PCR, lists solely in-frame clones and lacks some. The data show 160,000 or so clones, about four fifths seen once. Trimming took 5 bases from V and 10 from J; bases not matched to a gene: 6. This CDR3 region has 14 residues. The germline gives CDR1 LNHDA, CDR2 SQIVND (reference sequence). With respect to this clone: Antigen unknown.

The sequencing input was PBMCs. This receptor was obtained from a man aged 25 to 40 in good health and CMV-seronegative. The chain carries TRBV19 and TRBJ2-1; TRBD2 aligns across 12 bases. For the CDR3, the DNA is TGTGCCAGTAGTGGTCGACTAGCGGGAGCCGAGCAGTTCTTC. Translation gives CASSGRLAGAEQFF.